The TCR beta chain under discussion was sequenced for a study of cytomegalovirus exposure and HLA in healthy donors. Profiled with immunoSEQ multiplex PCR; TCRdb holds only in-frame clones, not every one. Among 220,000 or so clones listed, over 80% were seen once. Details on this clone: The sample carries other DNA sequences with the same CDR3.

Germline lookup yields CDR1 MNHEY and CDR2 SVGAGI. V was cut by 3 bases and J by 2 bases, with 11 bases left in between. This CDR3 has 14 residues. The J gene is TRBJ2-7, the V gene TRBV6-5; perhaps TRBD2 as D (7 bases). This clonotype was obtained from a woman in her twenties or thirties in good health and CMV-seropositive. Sequenced input: PBMCs. The CDR3 region is CASSYSGGPYEQYF. CDR3 DNA sequence: TGTGCCAGCAGTTATTCCGGGGGGCCCTACGAGCAGTACTTC.